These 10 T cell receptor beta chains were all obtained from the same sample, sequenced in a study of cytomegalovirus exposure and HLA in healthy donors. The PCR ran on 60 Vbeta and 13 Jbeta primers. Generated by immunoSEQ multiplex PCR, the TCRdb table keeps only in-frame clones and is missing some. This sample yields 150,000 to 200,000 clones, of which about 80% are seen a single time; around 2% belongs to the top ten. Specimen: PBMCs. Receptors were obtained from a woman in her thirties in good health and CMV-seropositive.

The CDR3 DNA reads TGTGCCTGTGTCCGGACAGGTTGGGAAGCTAATGAAAAACTGTTTTTT. Translation: CACVRTGWEANEKLFF. This chain uses TRBV30 with TRBJ1-4; 7 nucleotides align to TRBD1. Trimming at V came to 6 bases and at J to 3 bases, leaving 13 bases not matched to a gene. This CDR3 contains 16 residues. Germline V gives CDR1 GTSNPN, CDR2 SVGIG (reference sequence).

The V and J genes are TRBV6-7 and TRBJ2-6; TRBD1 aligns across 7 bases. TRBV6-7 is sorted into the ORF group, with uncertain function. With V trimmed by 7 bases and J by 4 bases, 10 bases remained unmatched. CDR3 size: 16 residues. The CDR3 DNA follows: TGTGCCAGCATCCAGGGGGAAGGATCCGGGGCCAACGTCCTGACTTTC. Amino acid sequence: CASIQGEGSGANVLTF.

CDR3: CASSGTATQETQYF. For the CDR3, the DNA is TGTGCCAGCAGCGGGACAGCTACCCAAGAGACCCAGTACTTC. V is TRBV2 and J is TRBJ2-5; 7 bases match TRBD1. Trimming cost V 6 bases and J 1 base; bases outside gene matches: 5. The CDR3 loop spans 14 amino acids. CDR1 is SNHLY and CDR2 is FYNNEI in the germline V gene.

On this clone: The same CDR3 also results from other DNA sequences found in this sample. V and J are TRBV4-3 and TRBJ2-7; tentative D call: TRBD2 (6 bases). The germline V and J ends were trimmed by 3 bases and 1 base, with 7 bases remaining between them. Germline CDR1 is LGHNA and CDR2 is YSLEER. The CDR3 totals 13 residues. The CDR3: CASSQGLSYEQYF. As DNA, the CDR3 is TGCGCCAGCAGCCAGGGACTGTCCTACGAGCAGTACTTC.

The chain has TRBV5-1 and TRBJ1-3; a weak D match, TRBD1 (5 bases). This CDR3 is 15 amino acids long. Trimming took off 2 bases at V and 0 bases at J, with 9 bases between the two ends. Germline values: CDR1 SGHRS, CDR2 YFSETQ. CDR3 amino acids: CASSFGGNSGNTIYF. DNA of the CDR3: TGCGCCAGCAGCTTCGGGGGGAACTCTGGAAACACCATATATTTT.

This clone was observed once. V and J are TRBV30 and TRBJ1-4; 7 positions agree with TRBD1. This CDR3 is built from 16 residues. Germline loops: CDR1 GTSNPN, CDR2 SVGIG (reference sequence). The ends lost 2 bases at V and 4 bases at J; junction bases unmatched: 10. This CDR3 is CAWSPTGKPGNEKLFF. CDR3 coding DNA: TGTGCCTGGAGTCCGACAGGGAAGCCCGGTAATGAAAAACTGTTTTTT.

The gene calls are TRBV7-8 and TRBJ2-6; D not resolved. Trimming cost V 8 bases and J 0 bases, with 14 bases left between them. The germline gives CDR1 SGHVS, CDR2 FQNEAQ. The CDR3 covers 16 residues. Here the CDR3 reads CASPPAGFSGANVLTF. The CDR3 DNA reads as TGTGCCAGCCCTCCCGCCGGGTTCTCTGGGGCCAACGTCCTGACTTTC.

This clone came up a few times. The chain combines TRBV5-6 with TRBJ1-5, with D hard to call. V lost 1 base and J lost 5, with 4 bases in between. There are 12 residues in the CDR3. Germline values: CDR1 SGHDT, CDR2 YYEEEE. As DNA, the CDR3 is TGTGCCAGCAGCTTGCTAGATCAGCCCCAGCATTTT. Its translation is CASSLLDQPQHF.

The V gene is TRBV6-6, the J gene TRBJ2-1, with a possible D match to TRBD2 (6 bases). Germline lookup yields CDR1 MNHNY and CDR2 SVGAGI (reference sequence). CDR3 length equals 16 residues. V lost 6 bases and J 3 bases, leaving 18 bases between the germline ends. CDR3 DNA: TGTGCCAGCAGCCCTACCTTGGGACTCCTCTACAATGAGCAGTTCTTC. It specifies CASSPTLGLLYNEQFF.

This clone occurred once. CDR3 residues: CASSLDRVKGAGELFF. DNA for the CDR3: TGCGCCAGCAGCTTGGATCGGGTGAAAGGGGCCGGGGAGCTGTTTTTT. This rearrangement joins TRBV5-1 to TRBJ2-2; D perhaps matches TRBD1 (5 bases). The CDR3 spans 16 residues. Looked up from germline, CDR1 is SGHRS and CDR2 is YFSETQ. With 0 bases removed from V and 6 bases from J, the gap between germline ends came to 15 bases.